Presented here are 20 T cell receptor beta chains from one specimen sequenced in a study of regulatory T cells in long-lasting Graves disease. In building TCR beta libraries, iRepertoire HTBI primers were used together with Arm-PCR of CDR3 regions. TCRdb reanalysed the multiplex PCR reads using MiXCR and keeps one entry per CDR3 protein. The top ten hold less than 45% of the sample, which has approximately 300,000 distinct CDR3 sequences, 18% seen once. Time point reported: newly diagnosed GD, antithyroid drugs for less than 3 months. Isolated PBMC RNA provided the starting material for the TCR library. Source: peripheral blood mononuclear cells (PBMCs), taken at new diagnosis, from a patient treated with antithyroid drugs. Source of these receptors: a female donor with Graves disease.

The J gene is TRBJ2-1, the V gene TRBV6-4; perhaps TRBD2 as D (5 bases). Trimming took 3 bases from V and 9 from J, leaving 15 bases between them. The CDR3 is 14 amino acids. Germline lookup yields CDR1 MRHNA and CDR2 SNTAGT. CDR3: CASSEEGIPSEQFF. In DNA form, the CDR3 reads TGTGCCAGCAGTGAAGAGGGCATCCCGAGTGAGCAGTTCTTC.

This clonotype was seen many times. The rearrangement joins TRBV18 to TRBJ1-5; the D is unclear. This CDR3 has 14 amino acids. V lost 3 bases to trimming and J lost 0 bases, with 6 bases between them. CDR1 and CDR2 from the germline V gene are KGHSH and LQKENI. In nucleotides, the CDR3 is TGTGCCAGCTCACCTGAGCTTAGCAATCAGCCCCAGCATTTT. This translates into CASSPELSNQPQHF. Full variable domain (outside the CDR3, taken from reference TRBV18 and TRBJ1-5): NAGVMQNPRHLVRRRGQEARLRCSPMKGHSHVYWYRQLPEEGLKFMVYLQKENIIDESGMPKERFSAEFPKEGPSILRIQQVVRGDSAAYFCASSPELSNQPQHFGDGTRLSIL.

This clonotype was seen ten or more times. The J gene is TRBJ1-5, the V gene TRBV3-1; unclear D gene. With 1 base removed from V and 4 bases from J, the gap between germline ends came to 5 bases. This CDR3 has 13 residues. CDR1 is LGHDT, CDR2 YNNKEL, per germline (reference sequence). CDR3 loop: CASSQGQNQPQHF. The CDR3 coding sequence is TGTGCCAGCAGCCAAGGTCAGAATCAGCCCCAGCATTTT.

This clonotype was detected ten times or more. The V gene is TRBV28, the J gene TRBJ1-1; perhaps TRBD1 as D (6 bases). The V gene's germline CDR1 is MDHEN and CDR2 SYDVKM. This CDR3 comprises 13 residues. With 7 bases removed from V and 3 bases from J, the gap between germline ends came to 12 bases. In nucleotides, the CDR3 is TGTGCCAGCATCCGGACAGTTCACACTGAAGCTTTCTTT. As protein: CASIRTVHTEAFF.

Only a few counts were recorded for this clonotype. The J gene is TRBJ2-1, the V gene TRBV3-1; D is undetermined. V lost 8 bases and J lost 7, with 15 bases in between. Germline CDR1 and CDR2: LGHDT and YNNKEL (reference sequence). The CDR3 loop spans 13 amino acids. CDR3 coding DNA: TGTGCCAGCGGCGGAAGGAAGTTTAATGAGCAGTTCTTC. This gives the protein CASGGRKFNEQFF.

Comment on this clonotype: A much more abundant neighbour one base away suggests this may be a read error. The V call is TRBV29-1, the J call TRBJ2-2; D gene uncertain. Trimming shortened V by 3 bases and J by 2 bases, and 7 bases separated the two germline ends. This CDR3 contains 13 residues. The germline V gene encodes CDR1 SQVTM and CDR2 ANQGSEA. The CDR3 protein is CSVDWSNTGELFF. CDR3 DNA: TGCAGCGTTGATTGGTCCAACACCGGGGAGCTGTTTTTT.

The CDR3 protein is CASSRLGELNTGELFF. The CDR3 region has the DNA TGTGCCAGCAGCCGATTAGGGGAGTTGAACACCGGGGAGCTGTTTTTT. V and J are TRBV5-6 and TRBJ2-2; D assignment may be TRBD1 or TRBD2 (5 bases each). Germline V gene sequence: CDR1 SGHDT, CDR2 YYEEEE. The CDR3 length is 16 residues. Trimming removed 4 bases at V and 1 base at J, with 14 bases between. Full variable domain (rest looked up from reference TRBV5-6 and TRBJ2-2): DAGVTQSPTHLIKTRGQQVTLRCSPKSGHDTVSWYQQALGQGPQFIFQYYEEEERQRGNFPDRFSGHQFPNYSSELNVNALLLGDSALYLCASSRLGELNTGELFFGEGSRLTVL.

This clonotype was recorded many times. The V gene is TRBV12-3 or TRBV12-4, the J gene TRBJ1-5; a possible D gene is TRBD1 (5 bases). V lost 1 base and J 7 bases, leaving 14 bases between the germline ends. The CDR3 is 15 residues long. The CDR3, as DNA: TGTGCCAGCAGTTTAGGGGGCCCGGGAGGACAGCCCCAGCATTTT. This gives the protein CASSLGGPGGQPQHF.

This chain uses TRBV30 with TRBJ1-5; D is undetermined. V was shortened by 4 bases and J by 4 bases, with 11 bases between the two germline ends. CDR1 is GTSNPN, CDR2 SVGIG, per germline (reference sequence). The CDR3 loop spans 13 amino acids. CDR3 sequence (DNA): TGTGCCTGGAATCGCGGTCAGAATCAGCCCCAGCATTTT. As protein: CAWNRGQNQPQHF.

This clonotype was counted only a few times. V is TRBV30 and J is TRBJ1-2; D not certain. With 0 bases removed from V and 12 bases from J, the gap between germline ends came to 14 bases. Per the germline V gene, CDR1 is GTSNPN and CDR2 is SVGIG (reference sequence). This CDR3 has 12 residues. CDR3 sequence reads: CAWSVRTARNTF. The CDR3 nucleotides read TGTGCCTGGAGTGTTAGGACGGCCAGGAACACCTTC. The full variable domain, with the rest looked up from reference TRBV30 and TRBJ1-2, is SQTIHQWPATLVQPVGSPLSLECTVEGTSNPNLYWYRQAAGRGLQLLFYSVGIGQISSEVPQNLSASRPQDRQFILSSKKLLLSDSGFYLCAWSVRTARNTFGSGTRLTVV.

In this sample, this clonotype turned up many times. The rearrangement joins TRBV19 to TRBJ2-5; 12 bases are shared with TRBD2. CDR1 is LNHDA, CDR2 SQIVND, per germline (reference sequence). The CDR3 contains 18 residues. V gave up 6 bases and J gave up 5 bases; unmatched junction bases: 16. Written as DNA, the CDR3 is TGTGCCAGTAGAGGACTAGCGGGGACGGCGGGATCGTGGGAGACCCAGTACTTC. Residues: CASRGLAGTAGSWETQYF.

In its sample, this clonotype was seen a few times. A junction boundary mismatches the germline segment, possibly from a read error. The chain joins TRBV6-1 to TRBJ1-5; no clear D gene. The CDR3 runs 14 residues. The germline CDR1 and CDR2 sequences are MNHNS and SASEGT. The CDR3 region has the DNA TGTGCCAGTAGTGGTATCTATAGCAATCAGCCCCAGCATTTT. Translating it yields CASSGIYSNQPQHF.

This clonotype was picked up many times. The V call is TRBV11-2, the J call TRBJ2-7; D gene uncertain. The germline gives CDR1 SGHAT, CDR2 FQNNGV. Between the trimmed V and J ends, which lost 6 bases and 3 bases, there was a span of 18 bases. The CDR3 sequence is 15 residues long. The CDR3 here is CASSLTSYPHYEQYF. As DNA, the CDR3 is TGTGCCAGCAGTTTAACTTCCTACCCGCACTACGAGCAGTACTTC. Full variable domain (missing parts from reference TRBV11-2 and TRBJ2-7): EAGVAQSPRYKIIEKRQSVAFWCNPISGHATLYWYQQILGQGPKLLIQFQNNGVVDDSQLPKDRFSAERLKGVDSTLKIQPAKLEDSAVYLCASSLTSYPHYEQYFGPGTRLTVT.

At least ten counts were recorded for this clonotype. CDR3 in DNA: TGCAGCGTATCAACAGGGGCCGTCGGAACCCAGTACTTC. Its protein product is CSVSTGAVGTQYF. V gene TRBV29-1 combines with J gene TRBJ2-5; 7 positions match TRBD1. The germline V gene encodes CDR1 SQVTM and CDR2 ANQGSEA. The length of the CDR3 is 13 residues. Trimming at V came to 6 bases and at J to 8 bases, leaving 12 bases not matched to a gene. The full variable domain, its missing parts supplied by reference TRBV29-1 and TRBJ2-5, is SAVISQKPSRDICQRGTSLTIQCQVDSQVTMMFWYRQQPGQSLTLIATANQGSEATYESGFVIDKFPISRPNLTFSTLTVSNMSPEDSSIYLCSVSTGAVGTQYFGPGTRLLVL.

The V gene is TRBV5-6, the J gene TRBJ1-5; no firm D call. In germline, CDR1 is SGHDT, CDR2 YYEEEE. V was shortened by 3 bases and J by 0 bases, with 7 bases between the two germline ends. The CDR3 extends over 14 amino acids. The CDR3 sequence: CASSYRVSNQPQHF. Here the CDR3 DNA reads TGTGCCAGCAGCTACCGGGTTAGCAATCAGCCCCAGCATTTT.

This clonotype was seen at least ten times. V gene TRBV27 combines with J gene TRBJ2-4, with 9 bases matching TRBD1. Germline CDR1 and CDR2: MNHEY and SMNVEV (reference sequence). This CDR3 has 12 amino acids. J gave up 8 bases and V 9 bases, and 5 bases lay outside the gene matches. The CDR3 nucleotides read TGTGCCAGTCTTGGGACAGGGCACATTCAGTACTTC. Translation gives CASLGTGHIQYF.

Remarks on this clonotype: One base away lies a much larger clone, so this may be a sequencing read error. J is TRBJ2-7 and V is TRBV10-1, with D possibly matching TRBD2 (6 bases). There are 13 residues in the CDR3. Germline V lookup: CDR1 WNHNN, CDR2 SYGVQD (reference sequence). CDR3 in DNA: TGCGCCAGCAGCGCCGACCCGGACTACGAGCGGTACTTC. It translates to CASSADPDYERYF.

The gene calls are TRBV18 and TRBJ2-2; TRBD1 matches 8 bases. The germline CDR1 and CDR2 sequences are KGHSH and LQKENI. With 4 bases clipped from V and 5 bases from J, the junction kept 6 bases outside the gene matches. CDR3 length: 15 residues. CDR3 region: CASSRTGGETGELFF. The CDR3, as DNA: TGTGCCAGCTCACGAACAGGGGGTGAAACCGGGGAGCTGTTTTTT.

This chain uses TRBV2 with TRBJ2-1, with D unresolved. V shed 4 bases and J shed 2 bases, with 6 bases lying between them. The CDR3 runs to 13 residues. Germline V gives CDR1 SNHLY, CDR2 FYNNEI. The CDR3 DNA reads as TGTGCCAGCAGTGGTGGACCCTACAATGAGCAGTTCTTC. It specifies CASSGGPYNEQFF.

This clonotype appeared many times. The chain has TRBV18 and TRBJ2-7; unclear D gene. V was shortened by 6 bases and J by 6 bases, with 9 bases between the two germline ends. This CDR3 is 11 amino acids long. CDR1 is KGHSH and CDR2 is LQKENI in the germline V gene. The CDR3 loop reads CASSPLLEQYF. The CDR3 DNA reads as TGTGCCAGCTCCCCTCTCCTCGAGCAGTACTTC.